These 5 T cell receptor beta chains came from one sample sequenced in a study of blood T cell repertoires in COVID-19 (dated by TCRdb to about 2020). The library was produced with the immunoSEQ multiplex PCR assay. The table comes from immuneACCESS by way of TCRdb, which keeps in-frame sequences with V and J called. Part of the clones is missing from these tables; in studies checked, under half for an unresolved V gene and the rest for unknown reasons. In this sample the table shows around 500,000 clones, around 85% of which occur a single time. The top ten hold approximately 2.9% of the sample. The sample consisted of peripheral blood. Receptors were obtained from a human donor in a cohort sampled during active COVID-19.

The V gene is TRBV7-8, the J gene TRBJ1-1; maybe TRBD1 (6 bases). Germline CDR1 reads SGHVS; CDR2 reads FQNEAQ. Trimming took off 5 bases at V and 4 bases at J, with 11 bases between the two ends. The CDR3 has 13 amino acids. The CDR3 coding sequence is TGTGCCAGCAGCCTAAGACAGGTCACTGAAGCTTTCTTT. Residues: CASSLRQVTEAFF.

This chain links TRBV3-1 (or the pseudogene TRBV3-2) with TRBJ1-1, with 7 nucleotides matching TRBD1. The germline CDR1 and CDR2 sequences are LGHDT and YNNKEL (reference sequence). V shed 4 bases and J 1 base; nucleotides not matched to a gene: 12. The CDR3 totals 17 residues. CDR3 in amino acids: CASSPRQGNIGNTEAFF. The CDR3 DNA follows: TGTGCCAGCAGCCCCCGACAGGGTAATATTGGGAACACTGAAGCTTTCTTT.

This clone occurred a few times. The chain links TRBV15 to TRBJ1-2; weak D call: TRBD1 (5 bases). Germline assignment: CDR1 LNHNV and CDR2 YYDKDF (reference sequence). V lost 0 bases and J 4 bases, leaving 15 bases between the germline ends. CDR3 length: 16 residues. CDR3 amino acids: CATSRDLGGPPYGYTF. The CDR3 DNA reads as TGTGCCACCAGCAGAGATCTGGGGGGTCCCCCCTATGGCTACACCTTC.

This chain joins TRBV30 and TRBJ1-5; D not certain. The CDR3 contains 13 residues. The germline V gene encodes CDR1 GTSNPN and CDR2 SVGIG (reference sequence). V gave up 3 bases and J gave up 0 bases, with 6 bases separating them. For the CDR3, the DNA is TGTGCCTGGAGCCAGGATAGCAATCAGCCCCAGCATTTT. This translates into CAWSQDSNQPQHF.

CDR3 sequence (DNA): TGCGCCAGCAGAATTGGGACTAGCGGGAGGGGGTTGAATGAGCAGTTCTTC. Translated: CASRIGTSGRGLNEQFF. J is TRBJ2-1 and V is TRBV10-2; TRBD2 agrees at 16 bases. In germline, CDR1 is WSHSY, CDR2 SAAADI. The CDR3 contains 17 residues. J gave up 7 bases and V 6 bases, and 9 bases lay outside the gene matches.